Below are 21 T cell receptor beta chains sequenced from a single sample in a study of response to subunit inactivated influenza vaccine. TCRdb itself ran the RT-PCR reads through MiXCR, one entry per CDR3 protein. This table holds just under 550,000 distinct CDR3 sequences, roughly a quarter found once. The same specimen was also included in a second study, on T cells expressing NK-cell markers. That publication notes: UMIs accompanied the 5'RACE template switching by which TCR beta cDNA was made.

The source material was CD4+ T cells sorted from PBMCs, sampled roughly 13 days after vaccination. All receptors come from a man aged 50 to 60 who received an inactivated influenza vaccine.

The genes are TRBV30 and TRBJ2-5; 7 bases fit TRBD1. Trimming took 2 bases from V and 1 from J; bases not matched to a gene: 7. The CDR3 sequence is 15 residues long. Per germline, CDR1 GTSNPN and CDR2 SVGIG (reference sequence). The CDR3 nucleotides read TGTGCCTGGAGTAAACGCAAGGGGGCCCAAGAGACCCAGTACTTC. Amino acid sequence: CAWSKRKGAQETQYF.

This clonotype turned up a few times. The rearrangement links TRBV7-3 to TRBJ2-1; D call uncertain. The CDR3 contains 15 residues. Germline V gene sequence: CDR1 SGHTA, CDR2 FQGTGA. The V gene lost 1 base and the J gene lost 3 bases, with 10 bases spanning the gap. CDR3 coding DNA: TGTGCCAGCAGCTTAAGGTACACGAGCTACAATGAGCAGTTCTTC. Translation gives CASSLRYTSYNEQFF.

This clonotype was seen more than once but under ten times. The V and J genes are TRBV6-5 and TRBJ2-3; D perhaps matches TRBD2 (6 bases). The germline CDR1 and CDR2 sequences are MNHEY and SVGAGI. This CDR3 has 15 residues. The V end was cut by 1 base, the J end by 4 bases, with 12 bases between. The CDR3 DNA reads as TGTGCCAGCAGTTACTTTGGGAGGAGGCCAGATACGCAGTATTTT. Its protein is CASSYFGRRPDTQYF.

V and J are TRBV7-9 and TRBJ2-5; perhaps TRBD2 as D (5 bases). Germline V gene sequence: CDR1 SEHNR, CDR2 FQNEAQ (reference sequence). V gave up 1 base and J gave up 4 bases, with 13 bases separating them. The CDR3 sequence is 15 residues long. Here the CDR3 DNA reads TGTGCCAGCAGCTTAGTCTCCGGGGTACTAGAGACCCAGTACTTC. Its protein is CASSLVSGVLETQYF.

This clonotype has just a few counts. The V gene is TRBV28, the J gene TRBJ1-1; D possibly corresponds to TRBD1 (6 bases). Germline CDR1 reads MDHEN; CDR2 reads SYDVKM. The CDR3 has 12 residues. V lost 2 bases and J lost 7, with 8 bases in between. For the CDR3, the DNA is TGTGCCAGCAGTTTAAAGGGGGGTGAAGCTTTCTTT. This translates into CASSLKGGEAFF.

This clonotype was seen a handful of times. The genes are TRBV12-3 or TRBV12-4 and TRBJ2-3; the match to TRBD1 covers 12 bases. Trimming cost V 5 bases and J 4 bases; bases outside gene matches: 4. The CDR3 is made up of 15 amino acids. The CDR3 is CASSPGTGGSDTQYF. CDR3 nucleotide sequence: TGTGCCAGCAGTCCTGGGACAGGGGGCTCAGATACGCAGTATTTT.

This clonotype came up a few times. The rearrangement joins TRBV5-1 to TRBJ2-3; 11 bases match TRBD2. Germline loops: CDR1 SGHRS, CDR2 YFSETQ. V was pared by 5 bases and J by 5 bases, with 4 bases of the junction left unmatched. The CDR3 extends over 14 amino acids. This CDR3 is CASRLAGVRDTQYF. The CDR3 DNA follows: TGCGCCAGCAGACTAGCGGGAGTGAGAGATACGCAGTATTTT.

The table lists this clonotype with a few counts. The chain links TRBV7-8 to TRBJ2-3; D may match TRBD1 or TRBD2 (5 bases each). Trimming cost V 5 bases and J 6 bases, with 12 bases left between them. This CDR3 has 13 residues. Germline lookup yields CDR1 SGHVS and CDR2 FQNEAQ. Here the CDR3 reads CASSRDPRDTQYF. For the CDR3, the DNA is TGTGCCAGCAGCCGGGACCCCAGGGATACGCAGTATTTT.

The rearrangement links TRBV5-1 to TRBJ2-1; 10 bases fit TRBD1. The CDR3 has 15 amino acids. After removal of 0 bases from V and 8 bases from J, the junction contained 5 bases not matched to a gene. Germline loops: CDR1 SGHRS, CDR2 YFSETQ. For the CDR3, the DNA is TGCGCCAGCAGCTTGGGACAGGGGGCTGGGGATGAGCAGTTCTTC. Protein product: CASSLGQGAGDEQFF.

The chain employs TRBV6-1 and TRBJ1-5, with 7 bases matching TRBD1. The CDR3 runs 14 residues. CDR1 and CDR2 (germline): MNHNS, SASEGT. J was trimmed by 7 bases and V by 6 bases; bases with no gene match: 9. This chain's CDR3 is CASRTGQVGQPQHF. DNA for the CDR3: TGTGCCAGCAGAACCGGACAGGTTGGACAGCCCCAGCATTTT.

The chain employs TRBV7-2 and TRBJ2-5; D gene uncertain. The CDR3 consists of 15 residues. In germline, CDR1 is SGHTA, CDR2 FQGNSA. V was shortened by 4 bases and J by 2 bases, with 14 bases between the two germline ends. The CDR3 loop is CASSWVGDFQETQYF. The CDR3 DNA reads as TGTGCCAGCAGCTGGGTGGGTGACTTTCAAGAGACCCAGTACTTC.

The chain links TRBV7-8 to TRBJ2-3; TRBD2 agrees at 9 bases. CDR3 length: 17 amino acids. V shed 2 bases and J 0 bases; nucleotides not matched to a gene: 6. The germline V gene has CDR1 SGHVS and CDR2 FQNEAQ. The DNA for the CDR3 is TGTGCCAGCAGCTTATTACCTAGCGGGATTAGCACAGATACGCAGTATTTT. Protein product: CASSLLPSGISTDTQYF.

This clonotype was recorded many times. This chain uses TRBV7-8 with TRBJ1-5; weak D call: TRBD1 (6 bases). The CDR3 is made up of 15 amino acids. V lost 8 bases and J lost 5, with 19 bases in between. CDR1 SGHVS and CDR2 FQNEAQ come from the germline V gene. CDR3 sequence reads: CASRPDGGLYQPQHF. CDR3 nucleotide sequence: TGTGCCAGCCGTCCGGATGGGGGCCTTTATCAGCCCCAGCATTTT.

In this sample, this clonotype turned up a few times. The chain recombines TRBV6-2 or TRBV6-3 with TRBJ1-5, with a weak D call TRBD1 (5 bases). The V gene lost 6 bases and the J gene lost 5 bases, with 17 bases spanning the gap. Per the germline V gene, CDR1 is MNHEY and CDR2 is SVGEGT. CDR3 size: 15 residues. CDR3 nucleotide sequence: TGTGCCAGCAGCTTGGACAATCTAGGCTATCAGCCCCAGCATTTT. Translation: CASSLDNLGYQPQHF.

This clonotype was detected a few times. The chain has TRBV20-1 and TRBJ2-5, with TRBD2 identical over 10 bases. The CDR3 covers 14 residues. Germline V lookup: CDR1 DFQATT, CDR2 SNEGSKA (reference sequence). Trimming took 1 base from V and 5 from J; bases not matched to a gene: 4. The CDR3 spells CSARASGRVETQYF. The CDR3 DNA reads TGCAGTGCTAGAGCGAGCGGGAGGGTGGAGACCCAGTACTTC.

The chain recombines TRBV3-1 with TRBJ2-7; D unresolved. The V end lost 2 bases, the J end lost 7 bases, and 12 bases lay between the germline ends. CDR1 and CDR2 (germline): LGHDT, YNNKEL (reference sequence). There are 13 residues in the CDR3. The CDR3 spells CASSQRGVGEQYF. CDR3 bases: TGTGCCAGCAGCCAACGTGGGGTTGGGGAGCAGTACTTC.

This rearrangement joins TRBV5-1 to TRBJ2-1; 9 nucleotides match TRBD1. The CDR3 is made up of 15 amino acids. V shed 2 bases and J 10 bases; nucleotides not matched to a gene: 10. Looked up from germline, CDR1 is SGHRS and CDR2 is YFSETQ. CDR3 DNA: TGCGCCAGCAGCTTACAGGGGGCCGGGGTCTGGGAGCAGTTCTTC. This sequence encodes CASSLQGAGVWEQFF.

This chain joins TRBV9 and TRBJ2-1; 7 nucleotides agree with TRBD2. Trimming took 0 bases from V and 7 from J; bases not matched to a gene: 10. CDR1 SGDLS and CDR2 YYNGEE come from the germline V gene. The CDR3 is 16 residues long. In DNA form, the CDR3 reads TGTGCCAGCAGCGTAGGGGGAGGGTCACCCGCAAATGAGCAGTTCTTC. It encodes CASSVGGGSPANEQFF.

This sequence joins TRBV5-6 and TRBJ2-1, with D perhaps TRBD1 or TRBD2 (7 bases each). This CDR3 spans 18 amino acids. Germline CDR1 is SGHDT and CDR2 is YYEEEE. With 1 base removed from V and 4 bases from J, the gap between germline ends came to 21 bases. In DNA form, the CDR3 reads TGTGCCAGCAGCTTGACGACAGGGTGGCTAGCGGCATACAATGAGCAGTTCTTC. This sequence encodes CASSLTTGWLAAYNEQFF.

This clonotype was counted between two and nine times. The V call is TRBV7-2, the J call TRBJ2-7, with 15 bases that match TRBD2. This CDR3 has 16 amino acids. The germline V gene has CDR1 SGHTA and CDR2 FQGNSA. V was pared by 1 base and J by 4 bases, with 2 bases of the junction left unmatched. The CDR3 DNA reads as TGTGCCAGCAGCTTAGGAGGGACTAGCGGGAGGTACGAGCAGTACTTC. Its protein is CASSLGGTSGRYEQYF.

This clonotype was counted only a few times. This chain links TRBV7-9 with TRBJ2-4, with a weak D call TRBD2 (5 bases). The CDR3 extends over 14 amino acids. Trimming stripped 3 bases from V and 3 bases from J, with 9 bases between. From germline, CDR1 is SEHNR and CDR2 FQNEAQ (reference sequence). The CDR3 loop reads CASSFKEVKNIQYF. Written as DNA, the CDR3 is TGTGCCAGCAGCTTCAAGGAGGTCAAAAACATTCAGTACTTC.